What follows are 10 T cell receptor beta chains derived from one specimen sequenced in a study of blood T cell repertoires in COVID-19. Some clones are missing from TCRdb's copy, which holds only in-frame ones; the method was immunoSEQ multiplex PCR. The table has roughly 41,000 clones, 85% to 90% seen once. Sequencing was performed on PBMCs or T cells enriched from blood (not recorded which). The receptors shown here come from a woman between 45 and 60 years old who had recovered from COVID-19.

CDR3 sequence reads: CASSYGADTEAFF. As DNA, the CDR3 is TGTGCCAGCAGTTACGGGGCCGACACTGAAGCTTTCTTT. V gene TRBV6-5 combines with J gene TRBJ1-1; weak D call: TRBD1 (5 bases). CDR1 and CDR2 (germline): MNHEY, SVGAGI. Trimming pared 2 bases from V and 3 bases from J, leaving 7 bases between. The CDR3 extends over 13 amino acids.

This clone occurred once. The chain is built from TRBV28 and TRBJ2-7; the match to TRBD2 covers 7 bases. J lost 3 bases, V lost 2 bases, and 10 bases had no gene match. Germline CDR1 and CDR2: MDHEN and SYDVKM. CDR3 length: 16 amino acids. This CDR3 reads CASSLGLGGRIYEQYF. CDR3 bases: TGTGCCAGCAGTTTAGGGCTAGGCGGGAGAATCTACGAGCAGTACTTC. The full variable domain, completed using reference TRBV28 and TRBJ2-7, is DVKVTQSSRYLVKRTGEKVFLECVQDMDHENMFWYRQDPGLGLRLIYFSYDVKMKEKGDIPEGYSVSREKKERFSLILESASTNQTSMYLCASSLGLGGRIYEQYFGPGTRLTVT.

The chain couples TRBV28 to TRBJ1-4, with 7 positions matching TRBD1. Per germline, CDR1 MDHEN and CDR2 SYDVKM. CDR3 length equals 14 residues. V shed 6 bases, J shed 8 bases, and the junction held 9 bases outside the gene matches. CDR3: CASRRDRVGEKLFF. The DNA for the CDR3 is TGTGCCAGCAGGCGCGACAGGGTCGGGGAAAAACTGTTTTTT. Supplemented by reference TRBV28 and TRBJ1-4, the full variable domain reads DVKVTQSSRYLVKRTGEKVFLECVQDMDHENMFWYRQDPGLGLRLIYFSYDVKMKEKGDIPEGYSVSREKKERFSLILESASTNQTSMYLCASRRDRVGEKLFFGSGTQLSVL.

The CDR3 loop reads CASSVGPSGANVLTF. The CDR3 nucleotides are TGTGCCAGCAGCGTGGGGCCTTCTGGGGCCAACGTCCTGACTTTC. The V and J genes are TRBV9 and TRBJ2-6, with D perhaps TRBD1 (5 bases). CDR1 SGDLS and CDR2 YYNGEE come from the germline V gene. With 2 bases removed from V and 1 base from J, the gap between germline ends came to 7 bases. This CDR3 has 15 residues.

The chain has TRBV27 and TRBJ2-4; 9 nucleotides agree with TRBD2. The length of the CDR3 is 15 residues. J lost 11 bases, V lost 6 bases, and 14 bases had no gene match. CDR1 and CDR2 (germline): MNHEY, SMNVEV (reference sequence). The DNA of the CDR3 is TGTGCCAGCAGCTTAACGGGACTAGCAAAAACATTTCAGTACTTC. This gives the protein CASSLTGLAKTFQYF.

V gene TRBV6-5 combines with J gene TRBJ2-1; TRBD2 matches 12 bases. V gave up 5 bases and J gave up 8 bases; unmatched junction bases: 7. This CDR3 spans 15 amino acids. Germline V gene lookup returns CDR1 MNHEY and CDR2 SVGAGI. CDR3 bases: TGTGCCAGCAGTCTTTTTCTAGCGGGGGGGGATGAGCAGTTCTTC. Its translation is CASSLFLAGGDEQFF.

The chain employs TRBV19 and TRBJ2-2, with D perhaps matching TRBD1 (5 bases). CDR3 length: 14 amino acids. V lost 6 bases and J 6 bases, leaving 14 bases between the germline ends. Germline-derived CDR1 and CDR2 are LNHDA and SQIVND (reference sequence). In DNA, the CDR3 is TGTGCCAGTAGGGCACCCGTAGGGGCCGGGGAGCTGTTTTTT. It codes for CASRAPVGAGELFF.

This CDR3 is CASSPRSDTGELFF. The CDR3 DNA sequence: TGTGCCAGCTCACCGAGGTCGGACACCGGGGAGCTGTTTTTT. The chain joins TRBV18 to TRBJ2-2; D ambiguous. Trimming shortened V by 3 bases and J by 3 bases, and 8 bases separated the two germline ends. Looked up from germline, CDR1 is KGHSH and CDR2 is LQKENI. This CDR3 spans 14 amino acids.

The sample holds one count of this clone. The rearrangement links TRBV7-2 to TRBJ2-3, with 11 bases matching TRBD2. The CDR3 contains 16 residues. J was trimmed by 2 bases and V by 4 bases; bases with no gene match: 5. Germline values: CDR1 SGHTA, CDR2 FQGNSA. The CDR3 loop is CASSSLAGGNTDTQYF. The CDR3 DNA follows: TGTGCCAGCAGCTCCTTAGCGGGGGGGAACACAGATACGCAGTATTTT.

A word on this clone: A much larger clone differs by one base, so this may be a read error. The chain combines TRBV4-3 with TRBJ1-1; unclear D gene. Germline CDR1 reads LGHNA; CDR2 reads YSLEER. The CDR3 consists of 15 residues. The CDR3 reads CVSSQGLLGNTEAFF. Written as DNA, the CDR3 is TGCGTCAGCAGCCAAGGGCTCCTTGGGAACACTGAAGCTTTCTTT.